The 26 T cell receptor beta chains below come from one sample, sequenced in a study of control samples from healthy donors and cancer patients. Only in-frame clones appear in the TCRdb table, and some are missing; sequencing was by immunoSEQ multiplex PCR. The sample holds around 93,000 clones, 70% to 90% seen once. Sequenced: blood. The receptors stem from a man aged 25 to 40 in good health.

The chain links TRBV16 to TRBJ2-1, with 12 nucleotides matching TRBD2. Germline V gene lookup returns CDR1 KGHSY and CDR2 FQNENV. The CDR3 runs 15 residues. The J segment lost 4 bases and the V segment lost 5 bases, leaving 3 bases of the junction unmatched. The CDR3, as DNA: TGTGCCAGCAGCTCACTAGCGGGGGGATACAATGAGCAGTTCTTC. Amino acids: CASSSLAGGYNEQFF.

The V call is TRBV15, the J call TRBJ1-6; no clear D gene. Germline CDR1 LNHNV, CDR2 YYDKDF (reference sequence). V shed 5 bases and J shed 7 bases, with 15 bases lying between them. This CDR3 comprises 15 residues. CDR3 amino acids: CATSALGRANSPLHF. The CDR3 coding sequence is TGTGCCACCAGCGCCCTAGGACGGGCGAATTCACCCCTCCACTTT. Combining the CDR3 with reference TRBV15 and TRBJ1-6 gives the whole variable domain DAMVIQNPRYQVTQFGKPVTLSCSQTLNHNVMYWYQQKSSQAPKLLFHYYDKDFNNEADTPDNFQSRRPNTSFCFLDIRSPGLGDTAMYLCATSALGRANSPLHFGNGTRLTVT.

V usage is TRBV9 and J usage is TRBJ2-5, with TRBD1 as a possible D gene (5 bases). Germline assignment: CDR1 SGDLS and CDR2 YYNGEE. Between the trimmed V and J ends, which lost 4 bases and 1 base, there was a span of 14 bases. The CDR3 loop spans 15 amino acids. This CDR3 reads CASSPKRQIQETQYF. CDR3 bases: TGTGCCAGCAGCCCCAAACGACAGATCCAAGAGACCCAGTACTTC. Drawing the rest from reference TRBV9 and TRBJ2-5, the complete variable domain is DSGVTQTPKHLITATGQRVTLRCSPRSGDLSVYWYQQSLDQGLQFLIQYYNGEERAKGNILERFSAQQFPDLHSELNLSSLELGDSALYFCASSPKRQIQETQYFGPGTRLLVL.

The chain employs TRBV7-2 and TRBJ2-4; D perhaps matches TRBD2 (5 bases). The CDR3 runs to 13 residues. V was pared by 8 bases and J by 0 bases, with 8 bases between. The germline CDR1 and CDR2 sequences are SGHTA and FQGNSA. The CDR3 reads CASGGRAKNIQYF. CDR3 coding DNA: TGTGCCAGCGGTGGGAGAGCCAAAAACATTCAGTACTTC. Complete variable domain (other parts from reference TRBV7-2 and TRBJ2-4): GAGVSQSPSNKVTEKGKDVELRCDPISGHTALYWYRQSLGQGLEFLIYFQGNSAPDKSGLPSDRFSAERTGGSVSTLTIQRTQQEDSAVYLCASGGRAKNIQYFGAGTRLSVL.

J is TRBJ2-3 and V is TRBV3-1 (or the pseudogene TRBV3-2); D is possibly TRBD1 or TRBD2 (6 bases each). The CDR3 runs to 17 residues. CDR1 and CDR2 from the germline V gene are LGHDT and YNNKEL (reference sequence). The V end lost 0 bases, the J end lost 2 bases, and 15 bases lay between the germline ends. In DNA form, the CDR3 reads TGTGCCAGCAGCCAAGATCTTCGGGGGCCGAACACAGATACGCAGTATTTT. It codes for CASSQDLRGPNTDTQYF.

The J gene is TRBJ1-6, the V gene TRBV7-8; D uncertain. Germline V gene lookup returns CDR1 SGHVS and CDR2 FQNEAQ. The V and J ends lost 4 bases and 8 bases respectively, with 15 bases between them. The CDR3 consists of 15 residues. The CDR3 bases are TGTGCCAGCAGCTCCCTTGGGGAGGGCTATTCACCCCTCCACTTT. Protein: CASSSLGEGYSPLHF.

V usage is TRBV3-1 (or the pseudogene TRBV3-2) and J usage is TRBJ1-2; 7 nucleotides match TRBD1. The CDR3 sequence is 12 residues long. In germline, CDR1 is LGHDT, CDR2 YNNKEL (reference sequence). V trimming: 1 base; J trimming: 7 bases; junction bases outside the gene matches: 0. CDR3 DNA sequence: TGTGCCAGCAGCCAAGCAGGGGGTGGCTACACCTTC. Amino acid sequence: CASSQAGGGYTF.

The chain combines TRBV5-1 with TRBJ1-1; D is undetermined. The germline CDR1 and CDR2 sequences are SGHRS and YFSETQ. V was clipped by 0 bases and J by 1 base, with 7 bases between them. The CDR3 loop spans 14 amino acids. The CDR3 DNA is TGCGCCAGCAGCTTGGGAACCAGGAACACTGAAGCTTTCTTT. Its translation is CASSLGTRNTEAFF.

This clone was recorded once. The chain links TRBV5-4 to TRBJ1-4, with a possible D match to TRBD1 (6 bases). The CDR3 runs 15 residues. Germline assignment: CDR1 SGHNT and CDR2 YYREEE (reference sequence). Trimming shortened V by 4 bases and J by 7 bases, and 17 bases separated the two germline ends. CDR3 in DNA: TGTGCCAGCAGCCCGGGGGGGCAGCCGGTTGAAAAACTGTTTTTT. This encodes CASSPGGQPVEKLFF.

The chain recombines TRBV11-3 with TRBJ2-7; 8 bases are a match to TRBD1. CDR1 SGHNT and CDR2 YENEEA come from the germline V gene. The V and J ends lost 5 bases and 0 bases, in that order; junction bases with no gene match: 6. CDR3 length equals 15 residues. The CDR3 DNA reads TGTGCCAGCAGCACTGGACAGGGCCTCTCCTACGAGCAGTACTTC. It codes for CASSTGQGLSYEQYF.

The J gene is TRBJ2-6, the V gene TRBV27; 11 bases fit TRBD1. The V gene end was trimmed by 6 bases and the J gene end by 7 bases; junction bases not matched to a gene: 11. Germline V gene data show CDR1 as MNHEY and CDR2 as SMNVEV (reference sequence). There are 17 residues in the CDR3. The DNA of the CDR3 is TGTGCCAGCAGCCCGGGACAGGGGGTAGGTGTAGCCAACGTCCTGACTTTC. Residues: CASSPGQGVGVANVLTF.

This clone was seen just once. The rearrangement joins TRBV5-1 to TRBJ1-2; D is unresolved. Germline loops: CDR1 SGHRS, CDR2 YFSETQ. The CDR3 length is 17 residues. Between the trimmed V and J ends, which lost 4 bases and 7 bases, there was a span of 26 bases. CDR3 sequence reads: CASSLRYSDAFGFGYTF. The CDR3 DNA reads TGCGCCAGCAGCCTGCGCTATTCGGACGCTTTCGGGTTTGGCTACACCTTC. The variable domain in full, completed from reference TRBV5-1 and TRBJ1-2, reads KAGVTQTPRYLIKTRGQQVTLSCSPISGHRSVSWYQQTPGQGLQFLFEYFSETQRNKGNFPGRFSGRQFSNSRSEMNVSTLELGDSALYLCASSLRYSDAFGFGYTFGSGTRLTVV.

By sample share, this clone is medium-sized. This CDR3 reads CASSEGTGGPHEQYF. Here the CDR3 DNA reads TGTGCCAGCAGTGAAGGGACGGGAGGGCCCCACGAGCAGTACTTC. The chain has TRBV6-1 and TRBJ2-7; TRBD2 matches at 8 bases. With 1 base clipped from V and 5 bases from J, the junction kept 7 bases outside the gene matches. The CDR3 runs 15 residues. Per the germline V gene, CDR1 is MNHNS and CDR2 is SASEGT.

The chain combines TRBV19 with TRBJ1-1; 8 bases fit TRBD1. V lost 5 bases to trimming and J lost 0 bases; unmatched junction nucleotides: 8. The CDR3 spans 16 residues. In germline, CDR1 is LNHDA, CDR2 SQIVND (reference sequence). CDR3 nucleotides: TGTGCCAGTAGTCCCCAGGGGGCATCGCTGAACACTGAAGCTTTCTTT. Its protein product is CASSPQGASLNTEAFF.

The V and J genes are TRBV27 and TRBJ2-2; D unresolved. The germline CDR1 and CDR2 sequences are MNHEY and SMNVEV (reference sequence). V was cut by 5 bases and J by 6 bases, with 10 bases left in between. This CDR3 comprises 13 residues. CDR3 coding DNA: TGTGCCAGCAGTCCTGTTGTGCCCGGGGAGCTGTTTTTT. It specifies CASSPVVPGELFF.

Comments on this clone: The sample has other DNA sequences that encode this CDR3 too. This chain uses TRBV29-1 with TRBJ2-6; possibly TRBD1 for D (5 bases). The V gene lost 4 bases and the J gene lost 1 base, with 8 bases spanning the gap. CDR3 length: 14 amino acids. CDR1 is SQVTM and CDR2 is ANQGSEA in the germline V gene. The CDR3 nucleotides are TGCAGCGTTGCGCCAGGGTCTGGGGCCAACGTCCTGACTTTC. This translates into CSVAPGSGANVLTF.

This clone has more than one count but fewer than ten. The rearrangement joins TRBV15 to TRBJ2-3; D might be TRBD1 or TRBD2, each matching 5 bases. This CDR3 has 17 amino acids. Germline CDR1 LNHNV, CDR2 YYDKDF (reference sequence). V lost 5 bases and J 1 base, leaving 19 bases between the germline ends. The CDR3 loop reads CATSGSPRGGRTDTQYF. As DNA, the CDR3 is TGTGCCACCAGCGGGAGCCCAAGGGGCGGACGCACAGATACGCAGTATTTT. Filled out from reference TRBV15 and TRBJ2-3, the complete variable domain reads DAMVIQNPRYQVTQFGKPVTLSCSQTLNHNVMYWYQQKSSQAPKLLFHYYDKDFNNEADTPDNFQSRRPNTSFCFLDIRSPGLGDTAMYLCATSGSPRGGRTDTQYFGPGTRLTVL.

This sequence joins TRBV5-4 and TRBJ2-1; D is unresolved. Per the germline V gene, CDR1 is SGHNT and CDR2 is YYREEE (reference sequence). The CDR3 contains 14 residues. Trimming shortened V by 1 base and J by 2 bases, and 7 bases separated the two germline ends. CDR3 protein: CASSLREPYNEQFF. In DNA form, the CDR3 reads TGTGCCAGCAGCTTGAGGGAACCCTACAATGAGCAGTTCTTC. Complete variable domain (other parts from reference TRBV5-4 and TRBJ2-1): ETGVTQSPTHLIKTRGQQVTLRCSSQSGHNTVSWYQQALGQGPQFIFQYYREEENGRGNFPPRFSGLQFPNYSSELNVNALELDDSALYLCASSLREPYNEQFFGPGTRLTVL.

A single count supports this clone. The chain links TRBV7-6 to TRBJ2-7, with a weak D call TRBD1 (6 bases). Trimming left V 5 bases short and J 0 bases short, with 14 bases between. CDR3 size: 15 residues. Germline loops: CDR1 SGHVS, CDR2 FNYEAQ. As DNA, the CDR3 is TGTGCCAGCAGCCCTAAAATGGACAGCTCCTACGAGCAGTACTTC. It translates to CASSPKMDSSYEQYF.

As DNA, the CDR3 is TGCAGCGCCCGGAGGAGGGGGGAGAACACTGAAGCTTTCTTT. Protein: CSARRRGENTEAFF. The chain couples TRBV29-1 to TRBJ1-1, with D perhaps TRBD1 (6 bases). Germline V gene lookup returns CDR1 SQVTM and CDR2 ANQGSEA. With 7 bases removed from V and 1 base from J, the gap between germline ends came to 16 bases. CDR3 length: 14 residues. The entire variable domain, with the rest obtained from reference TRBV29-1 and TRBJ1-1, is as follows: SAVISQKPSRDICQRGTSLTIQCQVDSQVTMMFWYRQQPGQSLTLIATANQGSEATYESGFVIDKFPISRPNLTFSTLTVSNMSPEDSSIYLCSARRRGENTEAFFGQGTRLTVV.

This clone was found a few times. The chain has TRBV7-6 and TRBJ2-3; tentative D call: TRBD2 (5 bases). The length of the CDR3 is 16 residues. Trimming removed 5 bases from V and 2 bases from J, with 17 bases in between. CDR1 and CDR2 from the germline V gene are SGHVS and FNYEAQ. The DNA of the CDR3 is TGTGCCAGCAGCGAGACTATTCCCTCGAACACAGATACGCAGTATTTT. Translated: CASSETIPSNTDTQYF.

The chain is built from TRBV24-1 and TRBJ2-3, with D unclear. The CDR3 extends over 11 amino acids. Germline V lookup: CDR1 KGHDR, CDR2 SFDVKD. With 7 bases removed from V and 1 base from J, the gap between germline ends came to 2 bases. For the CDR3, the DNA is TGTGCCACCAGCCGCACAGATACGCAGTATTTT. This codes for CATSRTDTQYF.

The V call is TRBV19, the J call TRBJ1-5; 7 nucleotides line up with TRBD1. This CDR3 is 17 amino acids long. CDR1 is LNHDA and CDR2 is SQIVND in the germline V gene (reference sequence). Unmatched junction bases numbered 14, after V lost 7 bases and J lost 2 bases. Here the CDR3 DNA reads TGTGCCAGTACCTCGGACAACAGGGGAAAGGGCAATCAGCCCCAGCATTTT. Translation gives CASTSDNRGKGNQPQHF.

The CDR3 spells CASSLGSGPRQETQYF. The CDR3 DNA reads TGCGCCAGCAGCTTAGGGTCGGGCCCCAGGCAAGAGACCCAGTACTTC. This chain connects TRBV5-1 to TRBJ2-5; D remains unclear. Germline CDR1 SGHRS, CDR2 YFSETQ. The CDR3 spans 16 residues. V gave up 2 bases and J gave up 2 bases, with 16 bases separating them.

The chain couples TRBV30 to TRBJ2-1; 10 bases line up with TRBD2. Per germline, CDR1 GTSNPN and CDR2 SVGIG (reference sequence). CDR3 size: 13 residues. The DNA of the CDR3 is TGTGCGCGGGCTAGCGGGAGAAGTTATGAGCAGTTCTTC. Translating gives CARASGRSYEQFF.

The genes are TRBV9 and TRBJ2-3, with 7 bases matching TRBD2. Trimming took 6 bases from V and 7 from J; bases not matched to a gene: 14. CDR1 and CDR2 (germline): SGDLS, YYNGEE. There are 15 residues in the CDR3. The CDR3 here is CASTPGRGRAHTQYF. CDR3 in DNA: TGTGCCAGCACCCCTGGTAGAGGGAGGGCTCATACGCAGTATTTT.